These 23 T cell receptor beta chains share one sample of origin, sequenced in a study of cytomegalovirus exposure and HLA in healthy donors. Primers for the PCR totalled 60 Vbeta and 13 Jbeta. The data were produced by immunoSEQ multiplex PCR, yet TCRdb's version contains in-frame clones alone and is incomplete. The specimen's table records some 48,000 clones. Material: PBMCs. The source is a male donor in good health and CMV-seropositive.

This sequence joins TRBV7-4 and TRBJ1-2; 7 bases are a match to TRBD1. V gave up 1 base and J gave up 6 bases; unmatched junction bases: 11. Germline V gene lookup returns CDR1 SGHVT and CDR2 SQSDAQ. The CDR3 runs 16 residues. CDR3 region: CASSLGGGTAVDGYTF. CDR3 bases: TGTGCCAGCAGCTTAGGTGGAGGGACAGCGGTGGATGGCTACACCTTC.

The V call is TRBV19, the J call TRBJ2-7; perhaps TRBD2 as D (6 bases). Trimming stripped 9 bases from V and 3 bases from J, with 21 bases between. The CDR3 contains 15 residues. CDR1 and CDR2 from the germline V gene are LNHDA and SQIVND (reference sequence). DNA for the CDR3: TGTGCCAGGGGGGAGGACACTCAAAGTTACTACGAGCAGTACTTC. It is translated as CARGEDTQSYYEQYF.

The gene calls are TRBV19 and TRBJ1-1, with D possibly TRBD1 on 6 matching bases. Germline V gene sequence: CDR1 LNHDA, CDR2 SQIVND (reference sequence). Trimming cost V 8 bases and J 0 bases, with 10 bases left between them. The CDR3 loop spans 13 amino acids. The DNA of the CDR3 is TGTGCCAGTCGGACAGCCATGAACACTGAAGCTTTCTTT. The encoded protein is CASRTAMNTEAFF. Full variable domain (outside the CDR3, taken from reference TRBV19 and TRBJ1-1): DGGITQSPKYLFRKEGQNVTLSCEQNLNHDAMYWYRQDPGQGLRLIYYSQIVNDFQKGDIAEGYSVSREKKESFPLTVTSAQKNPTAFYLCASRTAMNTEAFFGQGTRLTVV.

The CDR3 DNA follows: TGTGCCAGCTCACCCAGGGACAGCTACGAGCAGTACTTC. This gives the protein CASSPRDSYEQYF. V and J are TRBV18 and TRBJ2-7; 7 nucleotides align to TRBD1. This CDR3 has 13 amino acids. The germline V gene encodes CDR1 KGHSH and CDR2 LQKENI. With 3 bases clipped from V and 3 bases from J, the junction kept 2 bases outside the gene matches.

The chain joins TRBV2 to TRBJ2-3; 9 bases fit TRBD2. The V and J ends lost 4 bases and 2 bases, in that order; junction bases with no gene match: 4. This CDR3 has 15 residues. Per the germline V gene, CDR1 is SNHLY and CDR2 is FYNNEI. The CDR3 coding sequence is TGTGCCAGCAGTGGGAGGACTAGCGTCACAGATACGCAGTATTTT. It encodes CASSGRTSVTDTQYF.

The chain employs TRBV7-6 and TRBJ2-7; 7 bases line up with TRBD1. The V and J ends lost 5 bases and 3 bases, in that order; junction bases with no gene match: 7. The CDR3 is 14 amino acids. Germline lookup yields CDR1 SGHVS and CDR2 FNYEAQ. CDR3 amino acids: CASSELGTDYEQYF. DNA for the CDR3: TGTGCCAGCAGCGAGCTGGGGACAGACTACGAGCAGTACTTC.

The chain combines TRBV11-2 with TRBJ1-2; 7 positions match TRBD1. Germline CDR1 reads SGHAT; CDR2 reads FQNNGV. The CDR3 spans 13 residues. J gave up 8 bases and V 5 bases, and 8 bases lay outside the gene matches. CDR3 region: CASSPQGESGYTF. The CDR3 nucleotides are TGTGCCAGCAGCCCCCAGGGGGAATCGGGCTACACCTTC.

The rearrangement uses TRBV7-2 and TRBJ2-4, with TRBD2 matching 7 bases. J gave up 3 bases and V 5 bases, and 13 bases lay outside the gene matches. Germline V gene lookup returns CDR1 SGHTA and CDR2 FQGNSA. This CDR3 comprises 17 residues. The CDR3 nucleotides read TGTGCCAGCAGCACCCAGGCGGGCGGGGGTGGCAAAAACATTCAGTACTTC. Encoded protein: CASSTQAGGGGKNIQYF.

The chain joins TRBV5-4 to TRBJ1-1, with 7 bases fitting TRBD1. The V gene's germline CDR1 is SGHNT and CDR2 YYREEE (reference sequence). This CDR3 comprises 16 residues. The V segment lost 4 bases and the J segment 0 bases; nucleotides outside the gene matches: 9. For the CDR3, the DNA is TGTGCCAGCAGCCCCCCCGGGACAGATATGAACACTGAAGCTTTCTTT. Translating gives CASSPPGTDMNTEAFF.

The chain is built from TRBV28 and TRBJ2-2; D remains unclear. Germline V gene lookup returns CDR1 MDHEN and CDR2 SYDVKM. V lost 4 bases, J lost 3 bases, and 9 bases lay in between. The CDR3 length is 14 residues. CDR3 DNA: TGTGCCAGCAGTTATATGGGCCACACCGGGGAGCTGTTTTTT. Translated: CASSYMGHTGELFF.

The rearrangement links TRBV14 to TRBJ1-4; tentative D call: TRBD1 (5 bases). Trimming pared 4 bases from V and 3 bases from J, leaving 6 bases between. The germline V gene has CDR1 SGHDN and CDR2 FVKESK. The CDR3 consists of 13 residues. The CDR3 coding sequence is TGTGCCAGCAGCCCCAGGGCTAATGAAAAACTGTTTTTT. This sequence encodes CASSPRANEKLFF.

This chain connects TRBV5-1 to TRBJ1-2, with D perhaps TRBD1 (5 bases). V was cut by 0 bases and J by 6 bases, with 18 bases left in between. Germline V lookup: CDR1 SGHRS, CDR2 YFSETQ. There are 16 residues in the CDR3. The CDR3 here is CASSLAGGSRENGYTF. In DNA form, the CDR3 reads TGCGCCAGCAGCTTGGCCGGGGGGAGTCGGGAGAATGGCTACACCTTC.

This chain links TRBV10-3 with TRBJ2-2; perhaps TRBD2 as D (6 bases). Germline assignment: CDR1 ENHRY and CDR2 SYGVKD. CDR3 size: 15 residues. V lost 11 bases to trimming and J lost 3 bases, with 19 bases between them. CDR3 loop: CASGDGTRDTGELFF. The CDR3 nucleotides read TGTGCCTCAGGCGACGGGACTCGAGACACCGGGGAGCTGTTTTTT.

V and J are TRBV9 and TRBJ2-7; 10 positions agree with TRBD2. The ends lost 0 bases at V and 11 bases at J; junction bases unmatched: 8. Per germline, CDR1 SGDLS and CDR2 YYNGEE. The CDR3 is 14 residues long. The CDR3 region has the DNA TGTGCCAGCAGCGTAGAGGGTAGCGGGGGGCGTAAGTACTTC. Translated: CASSVEGSGGRKYF.

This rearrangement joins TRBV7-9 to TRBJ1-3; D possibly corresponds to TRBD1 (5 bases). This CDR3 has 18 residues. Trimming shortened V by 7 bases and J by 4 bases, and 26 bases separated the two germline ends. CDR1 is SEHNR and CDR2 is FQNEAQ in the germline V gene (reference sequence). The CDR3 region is CASTVRAGTLSPGNTIYF. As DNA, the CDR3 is TGTGCCAGCACCGTTCGGGCAGGGACTCTGTCTCCCGGAAACACCATATATTTT.

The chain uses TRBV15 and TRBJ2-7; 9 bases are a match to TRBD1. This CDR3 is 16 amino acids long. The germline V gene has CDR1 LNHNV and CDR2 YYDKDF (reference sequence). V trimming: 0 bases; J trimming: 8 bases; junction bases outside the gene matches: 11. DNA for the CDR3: TGTGCCACCAGCAGAGATCGAGGGACAGGGCCTGGACAGCAGTACTTC. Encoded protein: CATSRDRGTGPGQQYF.

CDR3 loop: CASSLGPGSYEQYF. The CDR3 bases are TGTGCCAGCAGTCTCGGACCGGGATCCTACGAGCAGTACTTC. This chain connects TRBV27 to TRBJ2-5, with D perhaps matching TRBD2 (5 bases). TRBJ2-7 matches the DNA end more closely, so the J call is doubtful. Germline V gene lookup returns CDR1 MNHEY and CDR2 SMNVEV (reference sequence). CDR3 length: 14 residues.

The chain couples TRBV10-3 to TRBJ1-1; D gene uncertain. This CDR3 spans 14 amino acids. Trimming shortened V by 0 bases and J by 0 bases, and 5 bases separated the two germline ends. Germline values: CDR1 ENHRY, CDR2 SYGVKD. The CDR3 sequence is CAISESTLNTEAFF. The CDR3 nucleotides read TGTGCCATCAGTGAGTCGACATTGAACACTGAAGCTTTCTTT.

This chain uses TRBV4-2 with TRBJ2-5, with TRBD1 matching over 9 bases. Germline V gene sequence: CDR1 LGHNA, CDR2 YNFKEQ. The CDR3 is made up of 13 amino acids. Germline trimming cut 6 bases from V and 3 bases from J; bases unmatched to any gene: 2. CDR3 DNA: TGTGCCAGCAGTCGGACAGGGGAAGAGACCCAGTACTTC. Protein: CASSRTGEETQYF.

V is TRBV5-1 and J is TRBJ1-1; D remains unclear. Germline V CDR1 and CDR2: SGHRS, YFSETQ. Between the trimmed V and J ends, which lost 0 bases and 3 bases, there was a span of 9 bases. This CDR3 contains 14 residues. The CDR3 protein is CASSLVGDDTEAFF. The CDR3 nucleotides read TGCGCCAGCAGCTTGGTCGGGGATGACACTGAAGCTTTCTTT. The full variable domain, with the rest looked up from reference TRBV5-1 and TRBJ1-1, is KAGVTQTPRYLIKTRGQQVTLSCSPISGHRSVSWYQQTPGQGLQFLFEYFSETQRNKGNFPGRFSGRQFSNSRSEMNVSTLELGDSALYLCASSLVGDDTEAFFGQGTRLTVV.

The CDR3 DNA follows: TGTGCCAGCAGTCGGTCGTACCAAGAGACCCAGTACTTC. Protein product: CASSRSYQETQYF. This rearrangement joins TRBV7-3 to TRBJ2-5; no firm D call. CDR1 and CDR2 (germline): SGHTA, FQGTGA. V was shortened by 6 bases and J by 0 bases, with 8 bases between the two germline ends. This CDR3 is built from 13 residues.

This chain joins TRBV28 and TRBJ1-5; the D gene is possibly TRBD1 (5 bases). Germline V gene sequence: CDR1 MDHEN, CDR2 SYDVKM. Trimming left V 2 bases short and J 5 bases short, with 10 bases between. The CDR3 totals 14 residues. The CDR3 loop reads CASSLHPGHQPQHF. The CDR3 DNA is TGTGCCAGCAGTTTACACCCAGGGCATCAGCCCCAGCATTTT.

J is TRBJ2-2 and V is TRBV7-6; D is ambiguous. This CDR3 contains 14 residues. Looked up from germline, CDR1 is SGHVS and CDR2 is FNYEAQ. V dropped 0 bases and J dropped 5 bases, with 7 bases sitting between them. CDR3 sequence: CASSLALGTGELFF. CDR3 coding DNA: TGTGCCAGCAGCTTAGCGCTCGGGACCGGGGAGCTGTTTTTT.